This T cell receptor (beta chain) emerged from a study of cytomegalovirus exposure and HLA in healthy donors. Germline lookup yields CDR1 PRHDT and CDR2 FYEKMQ (reference sequence). The V gene end was trimmed by 4 bases and the J gene end by 8 bases; junction bases not matched to a gene: 15. The CDR3 is made up of 18 amino acids. Primers included in the PCR were 60 Vbeta and 13 Jbeta primers. The repertoire was sequenced with immunoSEQ multiplex PCR; TCRdb's copy has only in-frame clones and lacks some. The sample shows tens of thousands of clones, around two thirds of them seen only once. The receptor comes from a man aged 25 to 40 in good health and CMV-seronegative. This chain joins TRBV13 and TRBJ1-4; 11 nucleotides align to TRBD1. Material: PBMCs. This CDR3 reads CASSYLKAGTGGREKLFF. The DNA for the CDR3 is TGTGCCAGCAGCTACTTAAAAGCCGGGACAGGGGGTAGGGAAAAACTGTTTTTT.